These 30 T cell receptor beta chains were sequenced from one sample in a study of blood T cell repertoires in COVID-19. The repertoire was sequenced with immunoSEQ multiplex PCR; TCRdb's copy has only in-frame clones and lacks some. The profile covers 70,000 or so clones, with 70% to 85% appearing a single time and approximately 34% taken by the ten largest. Sequencing was carried out using peripheral blood. Receptor source: a woman in her 70s with acute or convalescent COVID-19.

The J gene is TRBJ1-2, the V gene TRBV2; D uncertain. V lost 4 bases to trimming and J lost 2 bases, with 5 bases between them. The CDR3 contains 12 residues. Germline V CDR1 and CDR2: SNHLY, FYNNEI. CDR3 amino acids: CASSARNYGYTF. CDR3 sequence (DNA): TGTGCCAGCAGTGCTAGGAACTATGGCTACACCTTC.

This clone appeared once. This chain links TRBV19 with TRBJ1-2; D is uncertain. The CDR3 consists of 12 residues. CDR1 and CDR2 from the germline V gene are LNHDA and SQIVND (reference sequence). Trimming removed 7 bases at V and 4 bases at J, with 10 bases between. The CDR3 reads CASKTGSYGYTF. The CDR3 nucleotides are TGTGCCAGTAAGACGGGTTCCTATGGCTACACCTTC.

The J gene is TRBJ2-3, the V gene TRBV6-2 or TRBV6-3; 15 positions match TRBD2. With 6 bases clipped from V and 0 bases from J, the junction kept 22 bases outside the gene matches. Germline CDR1 reads MNHEY; CDR2 reads SVGEGT. The CDR3 sequence is 23 residues long. The CDR3 loop reads CASSPGTSGGHSPRLTSTDTQYF. CDR3 bases: TGTGCCAGCAGCCCCGGGACTAGCGGGGGGCACTCCCCCCGACTAACTAGCACAGATACGCAGTATTTT.

The chain links TRBV5-1 to TRBJ1-4; D is undetermined. The V and J ends lost 1 base and 2 bases respectively, with 9 bases between them. CDR3 size: 15 residues. The V gene's germline CDR1 is SGHRS and CDR2 YFSETQ. The CDR3 sequence is CASSLRGVTNEKLFF. In nucleotides, the CDR3 is TGCGCCAGCAGCTTGAGAGGTGTTACTAATGAAAAACTGTTTTTT.

This sequence joins TRBV3-1 (or the pseudogene TRBV3-2) and TRBJ2-7; 11 positions match TRBD2. The CDR3 consists of 15 residues. Unmatched junction bases numbered 9, after V lost 2 bases and J lost 9 bases. CDR1 is LGHDT and CDR2 is YNNKEL in the germline V gene (reference sequence). The CDR3, as DNA: TGTGCCAGCAGCCAACAGACGGGACTAGCGGCTGCGCAGTACTTC. This sequence encodes CASSQQTGLAAAQYF.

This clone was seen more than once but under ten times. Other DNA variants within this sample encode the same CDR3. The chain recombines TRBV27 with TRBJ2-7, with D perhaps TRBD1 (6 bases). This CDR3 spans 14 amino acids. Germline CDR1 reads MNHEY; CDR2 reads SMNVEV (reference sequence). Trimming took 6 bases from V and 0 from J, leaving 12 bases between them. DNA of the CDR3: TGTGCCAGCAGCCTCCGGGACAACTCCTACGAGCAGTACTTC. Its translation is CASSLRDNSYEQYF.

In its sample, this clone was seen a few times. The rearrangement joins TRBV7-8 to TRBJ1-2; 10 nucleotides align to TRBD1. This CDR3 spans 15 amino acids. V was clipped by 1 base and J by 4 bases; unmatched bases: 3. Per the germline V gene, CDR1 is SGHVS and CDR2 is FQNEAQ. CDR3 in DNA: TGTGCCAGCAGCTTAGGGAGGACAGGGGGCTATGGCTACACCTTC. It specifies CASSLGRTGGYGYTF.

This clone was recorded a few times. V usage is TRBV6-5 and J usage is TRBJ2-5; 8 bases line up with TRBD1. The V segment lost 4 bases and the J segment 3 bases; nucleotides outside the gene matches: 4. Germline V gives CDR1 MNHEY, CDR2 SVGAGI. CDR3 length: 14 residues. The CDR3: CASSFRQGKETQYF. For the CDR3, the DNA is TGTGCCAGCAGTTTTAGACAGGGGAAAGAGACCCAGTACTTC.

This clone was observed a few times. The chain has TRBV30 and TRBJ2-3, with D tentatively TRBD2 (6 bases). The germline V and J ends were trimmed by 2 bases and 5 bases, with 11 bases remaining between them. CDR3 length: 13 amino acids. Germline V gene sequence: CDR1 GTSNPN, CDR2 SVGIG (reference sequence). Here the CDR3 reads CAWSQRARDTQYF. CDR3 coding DNA: TGTGCCTGGAGTCAGCGGGCGAGAGATACGCAGTATTTT.

This chain joins TRBV11-2 and TRBJ1-3, with a tentative D call TRBD1 (5 bases). V was shortened by 5 bases and J by 4 bases, with 12 bases between the two germline ends. From germline, CDR1 is SGHAT and CDR2 FQNNGV. CDR3 length equals 14 residues. CDR3 coding DNA: TGTGCCAGCAGCCAAACGGGGGTAGGAAACACCATATATTTT. As protein: CASSQTGVGNTIYF.

This sequence joins TRBV19 and TRBJ1-2; TRBD1 matches at 8 bases. The CDR3 sequence is 15 residues long. Germline CDR1 and CDR2: LNHDA and SQIVND (reference sequence). The V segment lost 5 bases and the J segment 0 bases; nucleotides outside the gene matches: 5. CDR3 in DNA: TGTGCCAGTAGTCCTCACAGGGGGACTAACTATGGCTACACCTTC. Protein sequence: CASSPHRGTNYGYTF.

V gene TRBV9 combines with J gene TRBJ1-5; no clear D. Trimming left V 3 bases short and J 1 base short, with 8 bases between. The CDR3 is 14 residues long. CDR1 and CDR2 from the germline V gene are SGDLS and YYNGEE. Written as DNA, the CDR3 is TGTGCCAGCAGCGATGCACAAAGCAATCAGCCCCAGCATTTT. Translated: CASSDAQSNQPQHF.

The sample holds a few counts of this clone. The rearrangement joins TRBV29-1 to TRBJ2-7; a possible D gene is TRBD1 (7 bases). The CDR3 sequence is 14 residues long. In germline, CDR1 is SQVTM, CDR2 ANQGSEA. Trimming removed 1 base from V and 2 bases from J, with 12 bases in between. CDR3 coding DNA: TGCAGCGTTGAAGGCGGGGACAGTACCTACGAGCAGTACTTC. Its protein product is CSVEGGDSTYEQYF.

V and J are TRBV5-1 and TRBJ1-2, with D unclear. Germline CDR1 SGHRS, CDR2 YFSETQ. The CDR3 is 14 amino acids. Trimming removed 0 bases from V and 2 bases from J, with 8 bases in between. CDR3 loop: CASSLVHSNYGYTF. Here the CDR3 DNA reads TGCGCCAGCAGCTTGGTGCACAGCAACTATGGCTACACCTTC.

Only a few counts were recorded for this clone. The chain joins TRBV7-9 to TRBJ1-5; D perhaps matches TRBD1 (6 bases). The CDR3 runs 14 residues. Trimming removed 5 bases at V and 5 bases at J, with 13 bases between. The germline V gene has CDR1 SEHNR and CDR2 FQNEAQ (reference sequence). In DNA, the CDR3 is TGTGCCAGCAGCCTCCTCAACAGGGATCAGCCCCAGCATTTT. Translating it yields CASSLLNRDQPQHF.

This clone has a single count. The genes are TRBV19 and TRBJ1-5, with D perhaps TRBD1 (5 bases). Germline CDR1 is LNHDA and CDR2 is SQIVND (reference sequence). Trimming shortened V by 6 bases and J by 2 bases, and 23 bases separated the two germline ends. The CDR3 loop spans 18 amino acids. The CDR3 DNA reads TGTGCCAGTAGAAATTCCGACAGCCCCCTTAGGGGCAATCAGCCCCAGCATTTT. Encoded protein: CASRNSDSPLRGNQPQHF.

This chain joins TRBV30 and TRBJ2-2, with D perhaps TRBD2 (6 bases). V dropped 1 base and J dropped 7 bases, with 19 bases sitting between them. This CDR3 is 16 amino acids long. The germline CDR1 and CDR2 sequences are GTSNPN and SVGIG (reference sequence). CDR3 region: CAWSERVPGNGGELFF. The CDR3 DNA follows: TGTGCCTGGAGTGAGCGGGTCCCGGGAAATGGCGGGGAGCTGTTTTTT.

This clone was detected only a few times. The chain uses TRBV7-8 and TRBJ2-7, with a possible D match to TRBD1 (5 bases). CDR1 is SGHVS, CDR2 FQNEAQ, per germline. The V and J ends lost 3 bases and 5 bases respectively, with 8 bases between them. The CDR3 has 12 residues. The CDR3 DNA reads as TGTGCCAGCAGCTTTCCAGGGAACGAGCAGTACTTC. It translates to CASSFPGNEQYF.

The genes are TRBV13 and TRBJ2-7, with no clear D. Germline-derived CDR1 and CDR2 are PRHDT and FYEKMQ (reference sequence). This CDR3 comprises 15 residues. Trimming took 4 bases from V and 2 from J, leaving 15 bases between them. CDR3 sequence reads: CASSSLGLITYEQYF. The CDR3 bases are TGTGCCAGCAGCTCGTTGGGCCTTATAACCTACGAGCAGTACTTC.

This clone was detected only once. The chain has TRBV7-2 and TRBJ2-1; D perhaps matches TRBD2 (5 bases). The V end was cut by 8 bases, the J end by 9 bases, with 11 bases between. The CDR3 is 11 amino acids. Germline V lookup: CDR1 SGHTA, CDR2 FQGNSA. CDR3 sequence (DNA): TGTGCCAGCTCCCGCGGGTTTGAGCAGTTCTTC. It is translated as CASSRGFEQFF.

The chain joins TRBV28 to TRBJ1-2, with a possible D match to TRBD1 (5 bases). Between the trimmed V and J ends, which lost 5 bases and 3 bases, there was a span of 16 bases. The CDR3 is 15 residues long. Germline CDR1 reads MDHEN; CDR2 reads SYDVKM. The CDR3 protein is CASSDGGSRDYGYTF. The CDR3 nucleotides read TGTGCCAGCAGTGACGGGGGGAGTAGGGACTATGGCTACACCTTC.

The V call is TRBV3-1 (or the pseudogene TRBV3-2), the J call TRBJ1-5; D is perhaps TRBD1 (6 bases). The CDR3 is 15 amino acids. Germline values: CDR1 LGHDT, CDR2 YNNKEL (reference sequence). Trimming removed 5 bases at V and 6 bases at J, with 17 bases between. Here the CDR3 reads CASSSGAGAFQPQHF. CDR3 in DNA: TGTGCCAGCAGCTCAGGGGCAGGGGCTTTTCAGCCCCAGCATTTT.

This clone has just a few counts. The genes are TRBV11-3 and TRBJ1-5; D is unclear. CDR1 is SGHNT and CDR2 is YENEEA in the germline V gene. The V gene lost 3 bases and the J gene lost 3 bases, with 9 bases spanning the gap. This CDR3 has 14 residues. The CDR3 region is CASSFTENNQPQHF. As DNA, the CDR3 is TGTGCCAGCAGCTTTACAGAGAACAATCAGCCCCAGCATTTT.

The chain joins TRBV3-1 (or the pseudogene TRBV3-2) to TRBJ1-5; TRBD1 might be the D (6 bases). V shed 5 bases and J shed 3 bases, with 14 bases lying between them. The CDR3 sequence is 15 residues long. Germline loops: CDR1 LGHDT, CDR2 YNNKEL (reference sequence). CDR3 residues: CASSSTDSFNQPQHF. Written as DNA, the CDR3 is TGTGCCAGCAGCTCGACGGACAGTTTCAATCAGCCCCAGCATTTT.

The V call is TRBV5-8, the J call TRBJ2-7; the match to TRBD2 covers 8 bases. The CDR3 is 15 amino acids. With V trimmed by 1 base and J by 2 bases, 5 bases remained unmatched. Germline CDR1 is SGHTS and CDR2 is YDEGEE. The CDR3 DNA reads as TGTGCCAGCAGCTTGTGGACGGGGGGGGCCTACGAGCAGTACTTC. Residues: CASSLWTGGAYEQYF.

The rearrangement links TRBV7-2 to TRBJ1-4; no clear D. This CDR3 contains 13 residues. The germline CDR1 and CDR2 sequences are SGHTA and FQGNSA. The V end was cut by 5 bases, the J end by 5 bases, with 9 bases between. For the CDR3, the DNA is TGTGCCAGCAGCCGACAAGAAAATGAAAAACTGTTTTTT. Translation gives CASSRQENEKLFF.

The gene calls are TRBV12-3 or TRBV12-4 and TRBJ2-2; D remains unclear. This CDR3 is 13 amino acids long. V lost 4 bases and J 1 base, leaving 4 bases between the germline ends. The chain's CDR3 is CASSSLNTGELFF. CDR3 bases: TGTGCCAGCAGTTCATTGAACACCGGGGAGCTGTTTTTT.

The chain couples TRBV18 to TRBJ1-5; a possible D gene is TRBD1 (5 bases). Germline V gene lookup returns CDR1 KGHSH and CDR2 LQKENI. The ends were cut back, 2 bases at V and 0 bases at J, with 8 bases in the middle. The CDR3 consists of 15 residues. CDR3 residues: CASSPTTVSNQPQHF. In DNA, the CDR3 is TGTGCCAGCTCACCAACGACAGTTAGCAATCAGCCCCAGCATTTT.

The chain uses TRBV2 and TRBJ1-2; D remains ambiguous. The germline V gene encodes CDR1 SNHLY and CDR2 FYNNEI. The CDR3 has 15 amino acids. Trimming removed 4 bases at V and 4 bases at J, with 16 bases between. CDR3 sequence (DNA): TGTGCCAGCAGTGGCGCCAGCGATGTAAGCTATGGCTACACCTTC. It yields the protein CASSGASDVSYGYTF.

This rearrangement joins TRBV5-1 to TRBJ2-7, with D tentatively TRBD2 (6 bases). The CDR3 is made up of 14 amino acids. The V end was cut by 0 bases, the J end by 5 bases, with 12 bases between. The germline gives CDR1 SGHRS, CDR2 YFSETQ. CDR3 DNA: TGCGCCAGCAGCTTGGACGGGAGAAGCAACGAGCAGTACTTC. It yields the protein CASSLDGRSNEQYF.